This record covers a single T cell receptor (beta chain). This record comes from a study of identical twins. MiXCR was run by TCRdb on the 5' RACE reads, yielding one entry per CDR3 protein. The sample has around 1.7 million distinct CDR3 sequences, about 31% seen once. The receptor's source is a newborn girl in good health. The sample comprised cord blood.

CDR3 DNA: TGCAGTGCTAGAGATTTGGGAGCGGTCGGTTACGAGCAGTACTTC. Its translation: CSARDLGAVGYEQYF. The V gene is TRBV20-1, the J gene TRBJ2-7, with TRBD2 as a possible D gene (5 bases). The CDR3 contains 15 residues. V shed 0 bases and J shed 4 bases, with 16 bases lying between them. The germline gives CDR1 DFQATT, CDR2 SNEGSKA (reference sequence).